The rows below give T cell receptor beta chains drawn from one sample of a study of shared clonotypes between healthy human individuals. The assay was immunoSEQ multiplex PCR, and TCRdb's table has in-frame clones only and misses some. The table includes approximately 440,000 clones, roughly three quarters detected once. The material sequenced was PBMCs. Receptor source: a middle-aged woman in good health. Some clones in this sample may be carry-over from other donors' samples. Each CDR3 is given with its conserved first and last residue. The D gene is left open where the match is weak. Clone size is given for some rows only: seen once, a few or many times, or a class if the clone is expanded.

clone_size: once
v_call: TRBV28
d_call: TRBD2
j_call: TRBJ2-1
cdr3_aa: CASSPSRREIYNEQFF
cdr3_nt: TGTGCCAGCAGTCCCTCTAGGCGGGAGATTTACAATGAGCAGTTCTTC

clone_size: NA
v_call: TRBV7-9
d_call: NA
j_call: TRBJ1-1
cdr3_aa: CASSPAGRWNTEAFF
cdr3_nt: TGTGCCAGCAGCCCGGCGGGGCGGTGGAACACTGAAGCTTTCTTT

clone_size: NA
v_call: TRBV7-2
d_call: NA
j_call: TRBJ2-7
cdr3_aa: CASSPFGDEQYF
cdr3_nt: TGTGCCAGCAGCCCCTTCGGGGACGAGCAGTACTTC

clone_size: NA
v_call: TRBV2
d_call: NA
j_call: TRBJ1-1
cdr3_aa: CASSVLQRNTEAFF
cdr3_nt: TGTGCCAGCAGTGTCCTCCAGAGGAACACTGAAGCTTTCTTT

clone_size: NA
v_call: TRBV28
d_call: NA
j_call: TRBJ2-7
cdr3_aa: CASSLAGHEQYF
cdr3_nt: TGTGCCAGCAGTTTGGCGGGGCACGAGCAGTACTTC

clone_size: NA
v_call: TRBV2
d_call: TRBD2
j_call: TRBJ2-7
cdr3_aa: CASSERGGYEQYF
cdr3_nt: TGTGCCAGCAGTGAGCGGGGGGGATACGAGCAGTACTTC

clone_size: once
v_call: TRBV30
d_call: NA
j_call: TRBJ2-1
cdr3_aa: CAWSGLDYNEQFF
cdr3_nt: TGTGCCTGGAGTGGCTTGGACTACAATGAGCAGTTCTTC

clone_size: NA
v_call: TRBV6-5
d_call: TRBD1
j_call: TRBJ2-1
cdr3_aa: CASWDRSSYNEQFF
cdr3_nt: TGTGCCAGCTGGGACAGGAGCTCCTACAATGAGCAGTTCTTC

clone_size: few
v_call: TRBV4-3
d_call: TRBD2
j_call: TRBJ2-5
cdr3_aa: CASSQEYGAGGSIQYF
cdr3_nt: TGCGCCAGCAGCCAAGAGTATGGAGCGGGAGGGTCTATCCAGTACTTC

clone_size: NA
v_call: TRBV30
d_call: NA
j_call: TRBJ1-2
cdr3_aa: CAWMPFRRYGYTF
cdr3_nt: TGTGCCTGGATGCCTTTCCGTAGGTATGGCTACACCTTC

clone_size: NA
v_call: TRBV30
d_call: NA
j_call: TRBJ1-1
cdr3_aa: CAWRMGRTNTEAFF
cdr3_nt: TGTGCCTGGAGGATGGGACGGACGAACACTGAAGCTTTCTTT

clone_size: NA
v_call: TRBV4-2
d_call: NA
j_call: TRBJ2-7
cdr3_aa: CASSQAQGMRSYEQYF
cdr3_nt: TGTGCCAGCAGCCAAGCTCAGGGGATGAGGTCCTACGAGCAGTACTTC

clone_size: few
v_call: TRBV30
d_call: TRBD1
j_call: TRBJ1-2
cdr3_aa: CAWSPLGQGYGYTF
cdr3_nt: TGTGCCTGGAGCCCCCTGGGACAGGGATATGGCTACACCTTC

clone_size: NA
v_call: TRBV27
d_call: NA
j_call: TRBJ2-7
cdr3_aa: CASSLSPLGDEQYF
cdr3_nt: TGTGCCAGCAGTTTGTCGCCCTTAGGGGACGAGCAGTACTTC

clone_size: NA
v_call: TRBV6-5
d_call: NA
j_call: TRBJ1-6
cdr3_aa: CASRAGGPLHF
cdr3_nt: TGTGCCAGCAGGGCGGGGGGGCCCCTCCACTTT

clone_size: few
v_call: TRBV5-6
d_call: NA
j_call: TRBJ1-1
cdr3_aa: CASSLGIVNTEAFF
cdr3_nt: TGTGCCAGCAGCTTAGGGATCGTGAACACTGAAGCTTTCTTT

clone_size: NA
v_call: TRBV28
d_call: NA
j_call: TRBJ1-2
cdr3_aa: CASSPYPSYGYTF
cdr3_nt: TGTGCCAGCAGTCCGTATCCTTCCTATGGCTACACCTTC

clone_size: NA
v_call: TRBV28
d_call: NA
j_call: TRBJ1-2
cdr3_aa: CALLTNYGYTF
cdr3_nt: TGTGCCTTACTAACTAACTATGGCTACACCTTC

clone_size: NA
v_call: TRBV15
d_call: NA
j_call: TRBJ2-7
cdr3_aa: CATSRDLGYEQYF
cdr3_nt: TGTGCCACCAGCAGAGATCTGGGATACGAGCAGTACTTC

clone_size: few
v_call: TRBV11-2
d_call: TRBD2
j_call: TRBJ2-1
cdr3_aa: CASSLAGSGRNEQFF
cdr3_nt: TGTGCCAGCAGCTTAGCAGGTAGCGGGAGAAATGAGCAGTTCTTC

clone_size: NA
v_call: TRBV28
d_call: NA
j_call: TRBJ2-3
cdr3_aa: CASSFRNTQYF
cdr3_nt: TGTGCCAGCAGTTTTCGAAATACGCAGTATTTT

clone_size: NA
v_call: TRBV10-3
d_call: TRBD1
j_call: TRBJ1-1
cdr3_aa: CAISAPGRGRDGNTEAFF
cdr3_nt: TGTGCCATCAGTGCCCCCGGGAGGGGGCGGGATGGGAACACTGAAGCTTTCTTT

clone_size: few
v_call: TRBV27
d_call: NA
j_call: TRBJ2-5
cdr3_aa: CALRENETQYF
cdr3_nt: TGTGCCCTGAGGGAGAACGAGACCCAGTACTTC

clone_size: NA
v_call: TRBV7-9
d_call: NA
j_call: TRBJ2-5
cdr3_aa: CASSLGMGAQETQYF
cdr3_nt: TGTGCCAGCAGCTTAGGGATGGGGGCACAAGAGACCCAGTACTTC

clone_size: many
v_call: TRBV5-5
d_call: NA
j_call: TRBJ2-7
cdr3_aa: CASSTTDSYEQYF
cdr3_nt: TGTGCCAGCAGCACTACGGACAGCTACGAGCAGTACTTC

clone_size: NA
v_call: TRBV13
d_call: NA
j_call: TRBJ2-3
cdr3_aa: CASSRYRSADTQYF
cdr3_nt: TGTGCCAGCAGCCGATACAGGTCGGCAGATACGCAGTATTTT

clone_size: NA
v_call: TRBV28
d_call: TRBD1
j_call: TRBJ2-7
cdr3_aa: CASLNRGASSYEQYF
cdr3_nt: TGTGCCAGCCTGAACAGGGGCGCTAGCTCCTACGAGCAGTACTTC

clone_size: NA
v_call: TRBV6-5
d_call: TRBD1
j_call: TRBJ2-2
cdr3_aa: CASSPGDRHAGELFF
cdr3_nt: TGTGCCAGCAGTCCCGGGGACAGACATGCCGGGGAGCTGTTTTTT

clone_size: NA
v_call: TRBV19
d_call: NA
j_call: TRBJ2-1
cdr3_aa: CASSMQAGGANEQFF
cdr3_nt: TGTGCCAGTAGTATGCAGGCGGGTGGAGCCAATGAGCAGTTCTTC

clone_size: NA
v_call: TRBV27
d_call: NA
j_call: TRBJ2-7
cdr3_aa: CASRGAVGNSSYEQYF
cdr3_nt: TGTGCCAGCAGGGGGGCCGTGGGGAACTCGTCCTACGAGCAGTACTTC

clone_size: NA
v_call: TRBV7-3
d_call: TRBD2
j_call: TRBJ2-2
cdr3_aa: CASSLRGLAATGELFF
cdr3_nt: TGTGCCAGCAGCTTAAGGGGACTAGCGGCCACCGGGGAGCTGTTTTTT

clone_size: NA
v_call: TRBV28
d_call: TRBD1
j_call: TRBJ1-5
cdr3_aa: CASTDTSTGPFNQPQHF
cdr3_nt: TGTGCCAGCACCGATACTTCGACAGGGCCTTTCAATCAGCCCCAGCATTTT

clone_size: once
v_call: TRBV6-1
d_call: TRBD1
j_call: TRBJ1-5
cdr3_aa: CAVRTGGWSNQPQHF
cdr3_nt: TGTGCCGTGCGGACAGGGGGCTGGAGCAATCAGCCCCAGCATTTT

clone_size: NA
v_call: TRBV7-9
d_call: TRBD2
j_call: TRBJ2-1
cdr3_aa: CASSLGTSGVNEQFF
cdr3_nt: TGTGCCAGCAGCTTAGGGACTAGCGGGGTTAATGAGCAGTTCTTC

clone_size: NA
v_call: TRBV27
d_call: NA
j_call: TRBJ2-7
cdr3_aa: CASSLSGLVYEQYF
cdr3_nt: TGTGCCAGCAGTTTATCGGGACTTGTCTACGAGCAGTACTTC

clone_size: NA
v_call: TRBV7-9
d_call: TRBD1
j_call: TRBJ1-2
cdr3_aa: CASSLSTGLYGYTF
cdr3_nt: TGTGCCAGCAGCTTATCGACAGGGTTATACGGCTACACCTTC

clone_size: NA
v_call: TRBV10-3
d_call: TRBD1
j_call: TRBJ1-1
cdr3_aa: CAINPRDRRSQNTEAFF
cdr3_nt: TGTGCCATCAATCCCCGGGACAGGAGGTCCCAGAACACTGAAGCTTTCTTT

clone_size: many
v_call: TRBV27
d_call: TRBD1
j_call: TRBJ1-5
cdr3_aa: CACAGTGGQPQHF
cdr3_nt: TGTGCCTGCGCCGGGACAGGGGGTCAGCCCCAGCATTTT

clone_size: NA
v_call: TRBV7-9
d_call: TRBD1
j_call: TRBJ2-5
cdr3_aa: CASSPSLQGGETQYF
cdr3_nt: TGTGCCAGCAGCCCATCCCTACAGGGGGGAGAGACCCAGTACTTC

clone_size: once
v_call: TRBV7-9
d_call: NA
j_call: TRBJ1-5
cdr3_aa: CASSFIGQNQHF
cdr3_nt: TGTGCCAGCAGCTTTATTGGACAGAACCAGCATTTT

clone_size: NA
v_call: TRBV4-2
d_call: TRBD2
j_call: TRBJ2-3
cdr3_aa: CASSHSWAGGARGTDTQYF
cdr3_nt: TGTGCCAGCAGCCATAGCTGGGCGGGAGGGGCCCGGGGCACAGATACGCAGTATTTT

clone_size: NA
v_call: TRBV6-6
d_call: NA
j_call: TRBJ2-2
cdr3_aa: CASSWDPTGELFF
cdr3_nt: TGTGCCAGCAGTTGGGACCCAACCGGGGAGCTGTTTTTT

clone_size: NA
v_call: TRBV7-3
d_call: NA
j_call: TRBJ2-6
cdr3_aa: CASSSLRANVLTF
cdr3_nt: TGTGCCAGCAGCTCCCTCCGGGCCAACGTCCTGACTTTC

clone_size: NA
v_call: TRBV7-2
d_call: TRBD2
j_call: TRBJ2-5
cdr3_aa: CASSLQKLARETQYF
cdr3_nt: TGTGCCAGCAGCCTACAGAAACTAGCGCGAGAGACCCAGTACTTC

clone_size: NA
v_call: TRBV5-4
d_call: TRBD1
j_call: TRBJ1-1
cdr3_aa: CASSLAGTGTTEAFF
cdr3_nt: TGTGCCAGCAGCTTGGCCGGGACAGGGACCACTGAAGCTTTCTTT

clone_size: NA
v_call: TRBV27
d_call: NA
j_call: TRBJ2-7
cdr3_aa: CASSLRGTYEQYF
cdr3_nt: TGTGCCAGCAGTTTAAGGGGGACCTACGAGCAGTACTTC

clone_size: NA
v_call: TRBV27
d_call: TRBD2
j_call: TRBJ2-7
cdr3_aa: CASSMRLAGLGYEQYF
cdr3_nt: TGTGCCAGCAGTATGAGACTAGCGGGACTTGGCTACGAGCAGTACTTC

clone_size: NA
v_call: TRBV7-2
d_call: NA
j_call: TRBJ1-1
cdr3_aa: CASSLERRSEAFF
cdr3_nt: TGTGCCAGCAGCTTAGAAAGGAGGTCTGAAGCTTTCTTT

clone_size: once
v_call: TRBV6-6
d_call: NA
j_call: TRBJ1-5
cdr3_aa: CASSYGNQPQHF
cdr3_nt: TGTGCCAGCAGTTACGGGAATCAGCCCCAGCATTTT

clone_size: few
v_call: TRBV7-3
d_call: TRBD2
j_call: TRBJ2-5
cdr3_aa: CASSPMGGPQETQYF
cdr3_nt: TGTGCCAGCAGCCCTATGGGAGGGCCTCAAGAGACCCAGTACTTC